This is a list of T cell receptor beta chains from one sample in a study of control samples from healthy donors and cancer patients. Sequencing was performed with immunoSEQ multiplex PCR; in TCRdb, only in-frame clones are kept and a portion is missing. The sample has roughly 130,000 clones, less than 90% seen once. The source material was blood. These TCRs come from a woman aged 25 to 39 in good health. Each CDR3 is given with its conserved first and last residue. The D gene is left open where the match is weak. The listing skips clone size in some rows; elsewhere it reads once, few, many or a size class.

TRBJ1-1 NA TRBV6-6 NA TGTGCCAGCAGTTATTCGAAAACTGAAGCTTTCTTT CASSYSKTEAFF
TRBJ1-2 TRBD1 TRBV19 NA TGTGCCAGTAGCAGTGACAGGGATGCGAGGTTCACCTTC CASSSDRDARFTF
TRBJ1-6 TRBD1 TRBV28 NA TGTGCCAGCACCCGGGACAGGATGAATTCACCCCTCCACTTT CASTRDRMNSPLHF
TRBJ2-7 TRBD1 TRBV9 once TGTGCCAGCAGCGCGGGGACAGGGGGCATCTACGAGCAGTACTTC CASSAGTGGIYEQYF
TRBJ2-5 NA TRBV5-1 NA TGCGCCAGCAGCCTCCCCTCAGAGGAGACCCAGTACTTC CASSLPSEETQYF
TRBJ2-7 TRBD2 TRBV27 NA TGTGCCAGCAGTTTTAGCGGGGGGGCTTTCTACGAGCAGTACTTC CASSFSGGAFYEQYF
TRBJ1-2 NA TRBV29-1 NA TGCAGCGTCGAGAACGGGACCTATGGCTACACCTTC CSVENGTYGYTF
TRBJ2-7 TRBD2 TRBV2 NA TGTGCCAGCGGGACTAGCGGGAGTAACAAGCAGTACTTC CASGTSGSNKQYF
TRBJ2-1 NA TRBV18 NA TGTGCCAGCTCACCCGGGCCCTACAATGAGCAGTTCTTC CASSPGPYNEQFF
TRBJ2-7 TRBD1 TRBV12-3/TRBV12-4 NA TGTGCCAGCAGCGGGACAGACGAGCAGTACTTC CASSGTDEQYF
TRBJ2-3 NA TRBV5-1 NA TGCGCCAGCAGCTTACGGACCCTGGGGAACACAGATACGCAGTATTTT CASSLRTLGNTDTQYF
TRBJ2-7 TRBD1 TRBV5-1 NA TGCGCCAGCAGCATACAGGGGACGGGAGAGCAGTACTTC CASSIQGTGEQYF
TRBJ1-2 NA TRBV30 NA TGTGCCTGGGACATTGGTAACTATGGCTACACCTTC CAWDIGNYGYTF
TRBJ1-6 NA TRBV15 NA TGTGCCACCAGCAGAGATCCCAATAATTCACCCCTCCACTTT CATSRDPNNSPLHF
TRBJ1-5 TRBD1 TRBV5-8 NA TGTGCCAGCAGCTTGGAGAGGGCAGGGGGTAATCAGCCCCAGCATTTT CASSLERAGGNQPQHF
TRBJ2-7 TRBD2 TRBV5-1 NA TGCGCCAGCAGCCAGCGAACTAGCGGGAGTTATTACGAGCAGTACTTC CASSQRTSGSYYEQYF
TRBJ1-3 NA TRBV3-1/TRBV3-2 NA TGTGCCAGCAGCCAAGAGGTAGGGATCGCTGGAAACACCATATATTTT CASSQEVGIAGNTIYF
TRBJ1-1 TRBD1 TRBV5-4 once TGTGCCAGCAGCCCGACCGGGACAGGGTACACTGAAGCTTTCTTT CASSPTGTGYTEAFF
TRBJ1-6 NA TRBV5-1 NA TGCGCCAGCAGCGCTGACGACGGGAATTCACCCCTCCACTTT CASSADDGNSPLHF
TRBJ2-1 NA TRBV18 NA TGTGCCAGCTCACCACTCGGTCCCTCCTACAATGAGCAGTTCTTC CASSPLGPSYNEQFF
TRBJ2-3 TRBD2 TRBV11-3 NA TGTGCCAGCAGCTCAAGTTTTGTGGGGGAGGGCCGGACAGATACGCAGTATTTT CASSSSFVGEGRTDTQYF
TRBJ1-1 NA TRBV30 NA TGTGCCTGGAACCGCCTTGACACTGAAGCTTTCTTT CAWNRLDTEAFF
TRBJ1-5 NA TRBV5-1 NA TGCGCCAGCAGCTTGGACGGCAATCAGCCCCAGCATTTT CASSLDGNQPQHF
TRBJ2-5 NA TRBV18 NA TGTGCCAGCTCACCATCCGGGGCGTTGGAGACCCAGTACTTC CASSPSGALETQYF
TRBJ1-1 NA TRBV3-1/TRBV3-2 NA TGTGCCAGCAGCCAGGACATTGGCACTGAAGCTTTCTTT CASSQDIGTEAFF
TRBJ2-7 TRBD2 TRBV7-2 NA TGTGCCAGCAGCTTAGTCGGGGGGGCCGAGCAGTACTTC CASSLVGGAEQYF
TRBJ1-1 NA TRBV5-1 NA TGCGCCAGCAGCTTGTTACAACAGGGGAACACTGAAGCTTTCTTT CASSLLQQGNTEAFF
TRBJ2-7 TRBD1 TRBV28 NA TGTGCCAGCAAAATCGCGGGACAGGGGGGCTACGAGCAGTACTTC CASKIAGQGGYEQYF
TRBJ2-7 NA TRBV5-1 NA TGCGCCAGCAGCCTTCCCTCCTACGAGCAGTACTTC CASSLPSYEQYF
TRBJ2-1 NA TRBV7-2 NA TGTGCCAGCAGCCCCCATCGGTCGGGGGATTACAATGAGCAGTTCTTC CASSPHRSGDYNEQFF
TRBJ2-7 NA TRBV6-6 NA TGTGCCAGCAGGGCCAGCTCCTACGAGCAGTACTTC CASRASSYEQYF
TRBJ2-3 NA TRBV9 NA TGTGCCAGCAGCCTTATAGCGACTAGCACAGATACGCAGTATTTT CASSLIATSTDTQYF
TRBJ1-1 NA TRBV19 NA TGTGCCAGTAAAGGACAGAACACTGAAGCTTTCTTT CASKGQNTEAFF
TRBJ1-1 NA TRBV29-1 NA TGCAGCGCCCTAACTGGACAGAACACTGAAGCTTTCTTT CSALTGQNTEAFF
TRBJ2-7 NA TRBV6-1 NA TGTGCCAGCAGTGAAATGGTCGGCGGGACGCCTCCCTACGAGCAGTACTTC CASSEMVGGTPPYEQYF
TRBJ1-5 NA TRBV13 NA TGTGCCAGCAGCTTGGGTAATAGCAATCAGCCCCAGCATTTT CASSLGNSNQPQHF
TRBJ2-1 NA TRBV11-2 NA TGTGCCAGCAGCTTAGGCTGGCGCGATGAGCAGTTCTTC CASSLGWRDEQFF
TRBJ2-6 NA TRBV7-9 NA TGTGCCAGCAGCCCTAGGAAAACTGGGGCCAACGTCCTGACTTTC CASSPRKTGANVLTF
TRBJ2-7 NA TRBV28 NA TGTGCCAGCAGTTTATGGCCCGGCGAGCAGTACTTC CASSLWPGEQYF
TRBJ1-2 NA TRBV2 NA TGTGCCAGAAGCACCGTTTACGAGAGCTATGGCTACACCTTC CARSTVYESYGYTF
TRBJ1-2 NA TRBV7-2 once TGTGCCAGCAGTTCGGAACAGGGCCCCTATGGCTACACCTTC CASSSEQGPYGYTF
TRBJ2-2 NA TRBV7-2 NA TGTGCCAGCAGCCCACAGGGGGGGGACGGGGAGCTGTTTTTT CASSPQGGDGELFF
TRBJ1-5 NA TRBV6-5 NA TGTGCCAGCCGGGACACGAATCAGCCCCAGCATTTT CASRDTNQPQHF
TRBJ1-1 TRBD1 TRBV12-5 once TGTGCTAGTGGTTTGGTACAAACAGGGGCTGAAGCTTTCTTT CASGLVQTGAEAFF
TRBJ2-7 NA TRBV14 NA TGTGCCAGCAGCGAAACGTCGGGGACCCGGCAGTACTTC CASSETSGTRQYF
TRBJ2-7 NA TRBV25-1 once TGTGCCAGCAAAAAAGGGATTGGAGACTACGAGCAGTACTTC CASKKGIGDYEQYF
TRBJ2-5 TRBD2 TRBV10-3 NA TGTGCCGTTGCGGGGGGGAAACAAGAGACCCAGTACTTC CAVAGGKQETQYF
TRBJ1-1 NA TRBV7-2 NA TGTGCCAGGGAGGGGGTGAACACTGAAGCTTTCTTT CAREGVNTEAFF
TRBJ2-7 NA TRBV2 NA TGTGCCAGCAGTGCTGAAGACACCTCCTCCTACGAGCAGTACTTC CASSAEDTSSYEQYF
TRBJ1-5 TRBD1 TRBV18 NA TGTGCCAGCTCGCTCGACAGGGGCGATCAGCCCCAGCATTTT CASSLDRGDQPQHF
TRBJ2-1 NA TRBV4-2 NA TGTGCCAGCAGCCACGGTGTGGGTGGGTCCTACAATGAGCAGTTCTTC CASSHGVGGSYNEQFF
TRBJ2-3 NA TRBV10-3 NA TGTGCCACCTCCTCAGGATCTAGCACAGATACGCAGTATTTT CATSSGSSTDTQYF
TRBJ2-1 TRBD2 TRBV5-1 NA TGCGCCAGCAGCTTGGCCACTGGGGGGAGGGCGACCTGGGAGTTCTTC CASSLATGGRATWEFF
TRBJ2-2 TRBD2 TRBV2 once TGTGCCAGCAGCCGGTCAGCGGGAGCCGGCGGGGAGCTGTTTTTT CASSRSAGAGGELFF
TRBJ1-2 NA TRBV5-4 NA TGTGCCAGCAGCTTTTTAGCTAGGGACAATGGCTACACCTTC CASSFLARDNGYTF
TRBJ2-1 NA TRBV19 NA TGTGCCAGTAGTATCTGGCCGAGCTCCTACAATGAGCAGTTCTTC CASSIWPSSYNEQFF
TRBJ2-6 NA TRBV24-1 NA TGTGCCACCAGTCCAGTCTCCCCTCAGGGTTCCAACGTCCTGACTTTC CATSPVSPQGSNVLTF
TRBJ2-1 TRBD2 TRBV9 few TGTGCCAGCAGCGTAGAAGCGGGAGTGGGTAATGAGCAGTTCTTC CASSVEAGVGNEQFF
TRBJ2-3 TRBD2 TRBV28 NA TGTGCCAGCAGTTTTACCTGGGAGGGGACTCACTTAAGCACAGATACGCAGTATTTT CASSFTWEGTHLSTDTQYF
TRBJ2-1 NA TRBV6-4 NA TGTGCCAGCAGCGAAGGACTGACCAATGAGCAGTTCTTC CASSEGLTNEQFF